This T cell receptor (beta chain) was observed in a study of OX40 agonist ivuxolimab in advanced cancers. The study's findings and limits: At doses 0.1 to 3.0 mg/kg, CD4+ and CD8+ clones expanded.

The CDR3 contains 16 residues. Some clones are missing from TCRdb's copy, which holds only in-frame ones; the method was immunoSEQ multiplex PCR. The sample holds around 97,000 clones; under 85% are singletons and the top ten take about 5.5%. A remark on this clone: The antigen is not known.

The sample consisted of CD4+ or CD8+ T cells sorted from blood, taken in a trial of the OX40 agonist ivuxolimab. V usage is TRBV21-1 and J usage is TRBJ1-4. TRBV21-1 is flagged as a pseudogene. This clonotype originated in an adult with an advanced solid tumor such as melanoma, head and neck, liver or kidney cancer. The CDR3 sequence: CASSKGPQGASEKLFF. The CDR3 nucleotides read TGTGCCAGCAGCAAAGGCCCCCAGGGAGCAAGTGAAAAACTGTTTTTT.